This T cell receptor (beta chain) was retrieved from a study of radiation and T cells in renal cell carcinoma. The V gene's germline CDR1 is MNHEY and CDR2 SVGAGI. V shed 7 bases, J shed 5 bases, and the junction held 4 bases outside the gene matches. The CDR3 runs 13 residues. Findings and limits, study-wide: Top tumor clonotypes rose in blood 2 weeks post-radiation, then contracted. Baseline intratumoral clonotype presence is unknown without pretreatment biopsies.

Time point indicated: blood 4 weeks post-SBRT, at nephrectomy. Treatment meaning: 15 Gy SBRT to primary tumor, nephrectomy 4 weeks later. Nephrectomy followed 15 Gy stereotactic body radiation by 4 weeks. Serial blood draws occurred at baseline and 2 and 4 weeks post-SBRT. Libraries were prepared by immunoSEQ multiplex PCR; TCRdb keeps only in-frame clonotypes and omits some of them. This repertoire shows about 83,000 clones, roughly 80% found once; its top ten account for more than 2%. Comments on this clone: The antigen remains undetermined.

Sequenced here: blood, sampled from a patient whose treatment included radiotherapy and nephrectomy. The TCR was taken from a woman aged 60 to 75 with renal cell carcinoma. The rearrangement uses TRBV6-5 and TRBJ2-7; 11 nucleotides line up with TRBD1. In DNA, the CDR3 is TGTGCCAGCACCCGGACAGGGGGCCACGAGCAGTACTTC. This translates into CASTRTGGHEQYF.